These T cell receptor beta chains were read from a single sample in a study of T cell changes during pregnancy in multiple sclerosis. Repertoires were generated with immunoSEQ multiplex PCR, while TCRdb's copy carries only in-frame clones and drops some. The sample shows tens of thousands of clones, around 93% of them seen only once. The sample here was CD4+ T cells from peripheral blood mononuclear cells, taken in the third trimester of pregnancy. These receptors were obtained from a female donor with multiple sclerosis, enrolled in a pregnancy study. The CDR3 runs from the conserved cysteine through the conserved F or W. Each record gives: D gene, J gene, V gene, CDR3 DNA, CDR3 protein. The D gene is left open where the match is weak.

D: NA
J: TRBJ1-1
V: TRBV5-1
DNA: TGCGCCAGCACCCAACGAGGAACGAACACTGAAGCTTTCTTT
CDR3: CASTQRGTNTEAFF

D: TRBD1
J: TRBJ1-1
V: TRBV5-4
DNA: TGTGCCAGCAGCTTATCGTGGACAGGGTTCGAGGTGGGGCCGAACACTGAAGCTTTCTTT
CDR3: CASSLSWTGFEVGPNTEAFF

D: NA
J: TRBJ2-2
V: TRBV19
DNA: TGTGCCAGTAGTATGGGCCCACAGGGCTTAATCAGGGAGCTGTTTTTT
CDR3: CASSMGPQGLIRELFF

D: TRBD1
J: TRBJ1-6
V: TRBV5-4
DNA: TGTGCCAGCAGCATTGACAGGGTTTATAATTCACCCCTCCACTTT
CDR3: CASSIDRVYNSPLHF

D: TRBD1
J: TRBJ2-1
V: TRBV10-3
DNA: TGTGCCATCAGGGACAGGGGGCCTGATGAGCAGTTCTTC
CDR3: CAIRDRGPDEQFF

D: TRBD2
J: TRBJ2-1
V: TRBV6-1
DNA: TGTGCCAGCAGTGCCGTTACTAGCGGGTATGGCAATGAGCAGTTCTTC
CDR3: CASSAVTSGYGNEQFF

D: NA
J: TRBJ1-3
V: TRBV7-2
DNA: TGTGCCAGCAGCCTAAACGTTTGGGAGAACGCCATATATTTT
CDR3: CASSLNVWENAIYF

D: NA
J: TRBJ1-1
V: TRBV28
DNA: TGTGCCAGCAGTTGGGGGACACGGGTGAGAGAAACTGAAGCTTTCTTT
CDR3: CASSWGTRVRETEAFF

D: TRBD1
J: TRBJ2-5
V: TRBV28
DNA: TGTGCCAGCAGTCCGGGACAGGGGTTAGGGACCCAGTACTTC
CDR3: CASSPGQGLGTQYF

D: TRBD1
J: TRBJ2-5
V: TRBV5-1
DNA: TGCGCCAGCAGCTTGGAGGGGACAGGGGGCGAGACCCAGTACTTC
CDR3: CASSLEGTGGETQYF

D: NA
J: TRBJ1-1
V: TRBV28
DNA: TGTGCCAGCAGTTTACCGTTATCTGAAGCTTTCTTT
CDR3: CASSLPLSEAFF

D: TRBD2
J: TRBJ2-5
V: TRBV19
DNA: TGTGCCAGTAGTACAGAAGCGACTAGCCGCCGGACCCAGTACTTC
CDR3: CASSTEATSRRTQYF

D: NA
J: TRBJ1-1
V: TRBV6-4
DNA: TGTGCCAGCAAGTCACAGGGATGGAACACTGAAGCTTTCTTT
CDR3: CASKSQGWNTEAFF

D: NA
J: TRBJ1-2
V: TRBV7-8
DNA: TGTGCCAGCAGCTTGCGCCGCCTAGGGGCAGACTATGGCTACACCTTC
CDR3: CASSLRRLGADYGYTF